Below are 5 T cell receptor beta chains sequenced from a single sample in a study of cytomegalovirus exposure and HLA in healthy donors. Amplification used 60 Vbeta primers and 13 Jbeta primers. Sequenced by immunoSEQ multiplex PCR; TCRdb stores in-frame clones only, minus some. The table shows fewer than 200,000 clones, with approximately 80% occurring only once. Material: PBMCs. The receptors derive from a woman aged 30 to 39 in good health and CMV-seropositive.

The chain carries TRBV5-1 and TRBJ2-7, with D possibly matching TRBD1 (5 bases). V was clipped by 2 bases and J by 5 bases, with 20 bases between them. The germline V gene has CDR1 SGHRS and CDR2 YFSETQ. CDR3 length equals 16 residues. The CDR3 loop reads CASSFGWDRTRDEQYF. The CDR3, as DNA: TGCGCCAGCAGCTTTGGGTGGGATCGGACACGGGACGAGCAGTACTTC. Filled out from reference TRBV5-1 and TRBJ2-7, the complete variable domain reads KAGVTQTPRYLIKTRGQQVTLSCSPISGHRSVSWYQQTPGQGLQFLFEYFSETQRNKGNFPGRFSGRQFSNSRSEMNVSTLELGDSALYLCASSFGWDRTRDEQYFGPGTRLTVT.

J is TRBJ2-7 and V is TRBV28, with 8 bases aligning to TRBD1. CDR1 and CDR2 from the germline V gene are MDHEN and SYDVKM. J gave up 2 bases and V 5 bases, and 5 bases lay outside the gene matches. The CDR3 is 14 amino acids. CDR3 coding DNA: TGTGCCAGCAGTCAACAGGGGGGAACCTACGAGCAGTACTTC. Amino acid sequence: CASSQQGGTYEQYF.

V gene TRBV20-1 combines with J gene TRBJ1-1, with D unclear. CDR1 and CDR2 from the germline V gene are DFQATT and SNEGSKA (reference sequence). The CDR3 is made up of 9 amino acids. V dropped 7 bases and J dropped 11 bases, with 11 bases sitting between them. CDR3 loop: CSDGPGAFF. In DNA, the CDR3 is TGCAGTGATGGCCCTGGTGCTTTCTTT.

The rearrangement uses TRBV7-9 and TRBJ1-2; maybe TRBD1 (6 bases). Germline CDR1 SEHNR, CDR2 FQNEAQ (reference sequence). This CDR3 has 15 amino acids. Trimming shortened V by 5 bases and J by 0 bases, and 13 bases separated the two germline ends. CDR3 residues: CASSLRRTANYGYTF. The CDR3 DNA reads TGTGCCAGCAGCCTTCGACGGACAGCTAACTATGGCTACACCTTC.

The chain employs TRBV27 and TRBJ1-1; maybe TRBD1 (5 bases). Germline V gene lookup returns CDR1 MNHEY and CDR2 SMNVEV (reference sequence). Trimming took 0 bases from V and 4 from J, leaving 12 bases between them. There are 15 residues in the CDR3. In nucleotides, the CDR3 is TGTGCCAGCAGTTTATCGGGCAGGACAAGCACTGAAGCTTTCTTT. Translating gives CASSLSGRTSTEAFF.